A single sample is the source of the 27 T cell receptor beta chains below, sequenced in a study of T cell responses to AZD1222 COVID-19 vaccine. Method: immunoSEQ multiplex PCR; TCRdb's copy keeps in-frame clones and lacks some. The data hold around 25,000 clones, with 87% observed a single time. The sample was peripheral blood, taken 28 days after the second AZD1222 dose. The receptors stem from an adult who received the AZD1222 COVID-19 vaccine.

This clone was seen just once. The chain is built from TRBV7-3 and TRBJ2-5; TRBD2 matches at 10 bases. The CDR3 runs 16 residues. Germline assignment: CDR1 SGHTA and CDR2 FQGTGA. The junction had 6 bases not matched to a gene; V was cut back by 4 bases and J by 1 base. This CDR3 is CASSSPAGGGQETQYF. The CDR3 bases are TGTGCCAGCAGCTCCCCAGCGGGAGGGGGCCAAGAGACCCAGTACTTC.

The J gene is TRBJ1-1, the V gene TRBV11-1; 9 bases agree with TRBD1. The CDR3 is 15 amino acids. The germline gives CDR1 SGHAT, CDR2 FQDESV (reference sequence). Trimming removed 5 bases from V and 6 bases from J; junction bases left unmatched: 10. CDR3 nucleotides: TGTGCCAGCAGCCCGGGACAGGGAATGACCTCTGAAGCTTTCTTT. Residues: CASSPGQGMTSEAFF.

This clone is judged hyperexpanded. The rearrangement uses TRBV19 and TRBJ2-7; 9 bases agree with TRBD1. Germline trimming cut 6 bases from V and 1 base from J; bases unmatched to any gene: 7. This CDR3 contains 15 residues. Germline CDR1 is LNHDA and CDR2 is SQIVND (reference sequence). CDR3 protein: CASRPGQGVSYEQYF. The CDR3, as DNA: TGTGCCAGTAGGCCGGGACAGGGTGTGTCCTACGAGCAGTACTTC.

The chain couples TRBV7-3 to TRBJ2-1; 7 nucleotides line up with TRBD2. This CDR3 has 13 amino acids. The V gene's germline CDR1 is SGHTA and CDR2 FQGTGA. V shed 5 bases, J shed 9 bases, and the junction held 7 bases outside the gene matches. The CDR3 here is CASSHGLVGEQFF. DNA for the CDR3: TGTGCCAGCAGCCACGGACTAGTTGGTGAGCAGTTCTTC.

The chain has TRBV6-2 or TRBV6-3 and TRBJ1-5; D gene unclear. The germline V gene encodes CDR1 MNHEY and CDR2 SVGEGT. CDR3 size: 16 residues. Trimming took 5 bases from V and 0 from J, leaving 14 bases between them. The CDR3 DNA follows: TGTGCCAGCAGTAGCCTGCGACGGATTAGCAATCAGCCCCAGCATTTT. This encodes CASSSLRRISNQPQHF.

The V gene is TRBV6-5, the J gene TRBJ2-7; 10 nucleotides match TRBD2. The CDR3 is 15 amino acids. The V and J ends lost 10 bases and 0 bases, in that order; junction bases with no gene match: 9. CDR1 MNHEY and CDR2 SVGAGI come from the germline V gene. CDR3 sequence reads: CATDETSGASYEQYF. The CDR3 coding sequence is TGTGCCACCGACGAAACTAGCGGGGCCTCCTACGAGCAGTACTTC.

The rearrangement links TRBV25-1 to TRBJ2-7; 8 nucleotides agree with TRBD1. Germline values: CDR1 MGHDK, CDR2 SYGVNS. This CDR3 region has 18 residues. With V trimmed by 1 base and J by 4 bases, 15 bases remained unmatched. The CDR3 loop reads CASSEFGGTGGKLYEQYF. In DNA, the CDR3 is TGTGCCAGCAGTGAATTTGGAGGGACAGGAGGCAAACTATACGAGCAGTACTTC.

The chain uses TRBV27 and TRBJ1-1; the match to TRBD1 covers 8 bases. CDR1 is MNHEY, CDR2 SMNVEV, per germline (reference sequence). V trimming: 10 bases; J trimming: 7 bases; junction bases outside the gene matches: 8. This CDR3 region has 12 residues. CDR3 in amino acids: CAIQGEMYEAFF. Written as DNA, the CDR3 is TGTGCCATACAGGGGGAAATGTATGAAGCTTTCTTT.

The V and J genes are TRBV9 and TRBJ1-2, with TRBD1 matching 7 bases. This CDR3 is built from 17 residues. V lost 2 bases and J lost 4; bases outside the gene matches: 14. Germline V gene data show CDR1 as SGDLS and CDR2 as YYNGEE. This CDR3 reads CASSVSLTGTAGYGYTF. The CDR3 DNA is TGTGCCAGCAGCGTGTCGCTTACCGGGACAGCCGGCTATGGCTACACCTTC. Complete variable domain (other parts from reference TRBV9 and TRBJ1-2): DSGVTQTPKHLITATGQRVTLRCSPRSGDLSVYWYQQSLDQGLQFLIQYYNGEERAKGNILERFSAQQFPDLHSELNLSSLELGDSALYFCASSVSLTGTAGYGYTFGSGTRLTVV.

The rearrangement uses TRBV5-1 and TRBJ2-2; D is possibly TRBD2 (7 bases). The CDR3 loop spans 15 amino acids. The germline gives CDR1 SGHRS, CDR2 YFSETQ. V was trimmed by 1 base and J by 3 bases, leaving 10 bases between them. CDR3 nucleotide sequence: TGCGCCAGCAGCTTGCTAGGGGGGGACACCGGGGAGCTGTTTTTT. Translated: CASSLLGGDTGELFF.

The chain recombines TRBV5-1 with TRBJ2-3; no firm D call. The germline V gene has CDR1 SGHRS and CDR2 YFSETQ. The CDR3 has 14 amino acids. The V end was cut by 1 base, the J end by 0 bases, with 6 bases between. In DNA, the CDR3 is TGCGCCAGCAGCTTGTCGGATAGCACAGATACGCAGTATTTT. The encoded protein is CASSLSDSTDTQYF.

V usage is TRBV6-6 and J usage is TRBJ1-2; D call uncertain. Germline values: CDR1 MNHNY, CDR2 SVGAGI (reference sequence). Trimming shortened V by 5 bases and J by 3 bases, and 13 bases separated the two germline ends. This CDR3 spans 14 amino acids. The CDR3 DNA follows: TGTGCCAGCAGTGGACGGAGTCTACACTATGGCTACACCTTC. This codes for CASSGRSLHYGYTF.

The genes are TRBV19 and TRBJ1-6; D uncertain. Trimming pared 7 bases from V and 6 bases from J, leaving 16 bases between. The CDR3 sequence is 15 residues long. Germline CDR1 is LNHDA and CDR2 is SQIVND (reference sequence). CDR3 bases: TGTGCCAGTAACGGTCGCGGCCATCGTAATTCACCCCTCCACTTT. Its translation is CASNGRGHRNSPLHF.

The V call is TRBV5-1, the J call TRBJ2-5, with 7 bases fitting TRBD2. J gave up 5 bases and V 3 bases, and 4 bases lay outside the gene matches. The CDR3 spans 13 residues. Germline loops: CDR1 SGHRS, CDR2 YFSETQ. The CDR3 loop is CASSSAGWETQYF. CDR3 nucleotides: TGCGCCAGCAGCTCAGCGGGGTGGGAGACCCAGTACTTC.

The J gene is TRBJ1-5, the V gene TRBV7-3; D perhaps matches TRBD1 (6 bases). The germline V gene has CDR1 SGHTA and CDR2 FQGTGA. The CDR3 runs to 18 residues. The V end lost 5 bases, the J end lost 0 bases, and 20 bases lay between the germline ends. The CDR3 spells CASSRRTAKGGSNQPQHF. The CDR3, as DNA: TGTGCCAGCAGCCGCCGCACGGCCAAAGGGGGTAGCAATCAGCCCCAGCATTTT.

The chain has TRBV7-2 and TRBJ2-3, with 7 nucleotides matching TRBD1. This CDR3 region has 15 residues. Germline loops: CDR1 SGHTA, CDR2 FQGNSA. The V gene end was trimmed by 5 bases and the J gene end by 0 bases; junction bases not matched to a gene: 5. The CDR3 DNA reads TGTGCCAGCAGCCTCGACAGGGCCAGCACAGATACGCAGTATTTT. This sequence encodes CASSLDRASTDTQYF.

The J gene is TRBJ2-5, the V gene TRBV11-3; 7 nucleotides match TRBD2. The CDR3 is 15 amino acids. CDR1 and CDR2 from the germline V gene are SGHNT and YENEEA. Germline trimming cut 3 bases from V and 2 bases from J; bases unmatched to any gene: 6. CDR3 nucleotide sequence: TGTGCCAGCAGCTTGGGTAGCGGGCCACAAGAGACCCAGTACTTC. It is translated as CASSLGSGPQETQYF.

The chain combines TRBV5-5 with TRBJ1-4; 10 nucleotides align to TRBD1. The CDR3 contains 15 residues. V was pared by 5 bases and J by 8 bases, with 9 bases of the junction left unmatched. The germline V gene encodes CDR1 SGHKS and CDR2 YYEKEE (reference sequence). DNA for the CDR3: TGTGCCAGCAGTTGGACCGGGACAGGGGTCGAAAAACTGTTTTTT. Translation: CASSWTGTGVEKLFF.

The chain links TRBV7-9 to TRBJ1-6; 8 positions match TRBD1. With 5 bases clipped from V and 7 bases from J, the junction kept 7 bases outside the gene matches. The germline CDR1 and CDR2 sequences are SEHNR and FQNEAQ (reference sequence). This CDR3 spans 15 amino acids. CDR3 region: CASSKTGAGNSPLHF. The CDR3 DNA reads TGTGCCAGCAGCAAGACAGGGGCAGGGAATTCACCCCTCCACTTT.

V is TRBV28 and J is TRBJ1-2; tentative D call: TRBD1 (5 bases). This CDR3 has 16 residues. The germline CDR1 and CDR2 sequences are MDHEN and SYDVKM. V shed 1 base and J shed 4 bases, with 16 bases lying between them. Written as DNA, the CDR3 is TGTGCCAGCAGTTTATCGTATGGACCAGGGCTCTATGGCTACACCTTC. It translates to CASSLSYGPGLYGYTF.

The chain is built from TRBV12-3 or TRBV12-4 and TRBJ1-5; D is uncertain. Between the trimmed V and J ends, which lost 2 bases and 7 bases, there was a span of 9 bases. The CDR3 consists of 13 residues. CDR3: CASSLRVWQPQHF. The CDR3 DNA is TGTGCCAGCAGTTTACGGGTTTGGCAGCCCCAGCATTTT.

This chain connects TRBV28 to TRBJ2-1; weak D call: TRBD2 (6 bases). CDR3 length: 13 residues. Between the trimmed V and J ends, which lost 5 bases and 4 bases, there was a span of 9 bases. From germline, CDR1 is MDHEN and CDR2 SYDVKM. For the CDR3, the DNA is TGTGCCAGCAGTCTCGGGACTTACAATGAGCAGTTCTTC. Translation: CASSLGTYNEQFF.

CDR3 sequence (DNA): TGTGCCATCAGTGAGCTATCTAGCGGAGAGAATGAGCAGTTCTTC. It encodes CAISELSSGENEQFF. V is TRBV10-3 and J is TRBJ2-1, with 7 bases lining up with TRBD2. CDR1 ENHRY and CDR2 SYGVKD come from the germline V gene. The V gene end was trimmed by 2 bases and the J gene end by 7 bases; junction bases not matched to a gene: 8. The CDR3 has 15 residues.

The J gene is TRBJ1-2, the V gene TRBV6-5, with D possibly matching TRBD1 (6 bases). V lost 6 bases to trimming and J lost 4 bases, with 18 bases between them. This CDR3 is built from 15 residues. Per germline, CDR1 MNHEY and CDR2 SVGAGI. This CDR3 reads CASRTFGQQGYGYTF. CDR3 coding DNA: TGTGCCAGCAGGACTTTTGGACAGCAAGGCTATGGCTACACCTTC.

The rearrangement uses TRBV12-3 or TRBV12-4 and TRBJ1-3; TRBD1 aligns across 7 bases. Trimming took 6 bases from V and 13 from J; bases not matched to a gene: 12. The CDR3 runs to 13 residues. CDR3: CASRLGQPRSIYF. CDR3 coding DNA: TGTGCCAGCAGGTTGGGACAGCCCCGTTCGATATATTTT.

This chain joins TRBV30 and TRBJ2-4, with TRBD2 as a possible D gene (6 bases). Germline V gives CDR1 GTSNPN, CDR2 SVGIG (reference sequence). The CDR3 runs 14 residues. V shed 0 bases and J shed 8 bases, with 14 bases lying between them. The DNA of the CDR3 is TGTGCCTGGAGTGTACGGGAGAATTTGGACATTCAGTACTTC. As protein: CAWSVRENLDIQYF. The full variable domain, in which reference TRBV30 and TRBJ2-4 provide the parts outside the CDR3, is SQTIHQWPATLVQPVGSPLSLECTVEGTSNPNLYWYRQAAGRGLQLLFYSVGIGQISSEVPQNLSASRPQDRQFILSSKKLLLSDSGFYLCAWSVRENLDIQYFGAGTRLSVL.

The V and J genes are TRBV2 and TRBJ1-5, with D perhaps TRBD1 (5 bases). V dropped 2 bases and J dropped 3 bases, with 11 bases sitting between them. CDR3 length equals 15 residues. CDR1 is SNHLY, CDR2 FYNNEI, per germline. CDR3 in amino acids: CASSETAGNNQPQHF. The CDR3, as DNA: TGTGCCAGCAGTGAAACGGCAGGGAACAATCAGCCCCAGCATTTT. Full variable domain (remainder filled in from reference TRBV2 and TRBJ1-5): EPEVTQTPSHQVTQMGQEVILRCVPISNHLYFYWYRQILGQKVEFLVSFYNNEISEKSEIFDDQFSVERPDGSNFTLKIRSTKLEDSAMYFCASSETAGNNQPQHFGDGTRLSIL.